The sequence of this TCR beta chain was determined in a study of T cell clones after liver transplantation. Study-wide context: Three of the eight recipients were HCV-positive; the rest had non-autoimmune, non-viral transplant indications. Study-wide results and caveats: A larger donor-reactive than third-party decline suggested partial antigen-specific deletion. These preliminary findings come from unstandardized post-transplant sampling times.

Generated by immunoSEQ multiplex PCR, the TCRdb table keeps only in-frame clones and is missing some. The sample includes about 74,000 clones, 80% of them seen just once. Remarks on this clone: Its target is unknown.

CDR1 is KGHSH and CDR2 is LQKENI in the germline V gene. The V and J ends lost 3 bases and 4 bases respectively, with 17 bases between them. This CDR3 comprises 16 residues. Here the sequenced sample was CD4+ T cells from blood, taken before liver transplant. This receptor was obtained from a human donor who received a liver transplant. The rearrangement links TRBV18 to TRBJ2-3, with a tentative D call TRBD2 (6 bases). The CDR3 DNA reads TGTGCCAGCTCACCGCAGTCGGCGGGATGGGCAGATACGCAGTATTTT. Encoded protein: CASSPQSAGWADTQYF.